This T cell receptor beta chain was captured by sequencing in a study of T cells after yellow fever vaccination. This clonotype was seen many times. Template switching by 5'RACE produced TCR cDNA, adding a universal primer site and UMIs. MiXCR was run by TCRdb on the 5' RACE reads, yielding one entry per CDR3 protein. The sample shows some 120,000 distinct CDR3 sequences, 7.4% of them seen only once. The CDR3 contains 13 residues. V lost 4 bases and J 3 bases, leaving 9 bases between the germline ends. Germline-derived CDR1 and CDR2 are SGHTA and FQGTGA. The sequence came from a man aged 18 to 29 who received the YFV17D yellow fever vaccine. This specimen consisted of CD4+ T cells sorted from PBMCs, obtained 10 days after the first yellow fever vaccination. V usage is TRBV7-3 and J usage is TRBJ1-1; no firm D call. CDR3: CASSSARDTEAFF. The CDR3 bases are TGTGCCAGCAGCTCCGCAAGGGACACTGAAGCTTTCTTT.